The 20 T cell receptor beta chains listed next were all sequenced from one sample in a study of T-cell memory formation after mild COVID-19. TCRdb recomputed calls from the 5' RACE reads with MiXCR, one row per CDR3 protein. Among around 390,000 distinct CDR3 sequences, approximately 16% were seen once, and the ten largest hold about a fifth. Sequenced sample: PBMCs or a T cell subset sorted from them (not recorded which). These receptors came from a man aged 18 to 35 who had mild COVID-19 (a few samples of this study predate the infection). Cell type and time point are not known.

The chain carries TRBV4-1 and TRBJ1-4, with TRBD1 identical over 8 bases. V dropped 8 bases and J dropped 6; count of bases not matched to a gene: 8. Germline-derived CDR1 and CDR2 are MGHRA and YSYEKL. This CDR3 region has 14 residues. CDR3 sequence (DNA): TGCGCCAGCCTTGACAGGGGCCGAGATGAAAAACTGTTTTTT. Residues: CASLDRGRDEKLFF.

This clonotype was counted only a few times. The chain couples TRBV29-1 to TRBJ2-3, with no clear D. Trimming stripped 5 bases from V and 0 bases from J, with 6 bases between. Germline V CDR1 and CDR2: SQVTM, ANQGSEA. This CDR3 spans 12 amino acids. CDR3 in DNA: TGCAGCGTTTCGGACAGCACAGATACGCAGTATTTT. Translated: CSVSDSTDTQYF.

This rearrangement joins TRBV20-1 to TRBJ2-2; no firm D call. The V and J ends lost 3 bases and 4 bases respectively, with 9 bases between them. The length of the CDR3 is 13 residues. Germline V gene lookup returns CDR1 DFQATT and CDR2 SNEGSKA (reference sequence). CDR3 loop: CSASSMGTGELFF. In DNA, the CDR3 is TGCAGTGCTAGTAGCATGGGCACCGGGGAGCTGTTTTTT.

The chain joins TRBV29-1 to TRBJ2-2; unclear D gene. The CDR3 is made up of 12 amino acids. The germline V gene has CDR1 SQVTM and CDR2 ANQGSEA. Trimming removed 4 bases at V and 4 bases at J, with 7 bases between. The CDR3 coding sequence is TGCAGCGTTGGCCACCCCACCGGGGAGCTGTTTTTT. Amino acids: CSVGHPTGELFF.

The rearrangement joins TRBV5-1 to TRBJ2-7; weak D call: TRBD1 (6 bases). V was trimmed by 2 bases and J by 1 base, leaving 10 bases between them. The germline CDR1 and CDR2 sequences are SGHRS and YFSETQ. The CDR3 is 14 residues long. The CDR3 coding sequence is TGCGCCAGCAGCTTCCGTCAGGGGTCCTACGAGCAGTACTTC. It codes for CASSFRQGSYEQYF.

This clonotype showed up many times. This chain links TRBV7-2 with TRBJ2-3; possible D gene TRBD1, 6 bases. The CDR3 spans 15 residues. Trimming shortened V by 5 bases and J by 2 bases, and 14 bases separated the two germline ends. Germline-derived CDR1 and CDR2 are SGHTA and FQGNSA. CDR3 sequence reads: CASSPQGYPTDTQYF. CDR3 DNA: TGTGCCAGCAGCCCACAGGGCTACCCCACAGATACGCAGTATTTT. Supplemented by reference TRBV7-2 and TRBJ2-3, the full variable domain reads GAGVSQSPSNKVTEKGKDVELRCDPISGHTALYWYRQSLGQGLEFLIYFQGNSAPDKSGLPSDRFSAERTGGSVSTLTIQRTQQEDSAVYLCASSPQGYPTDTQYFGPGTRLTVL.

The chain combines TRBV6-2 or TRBV6-3 with TRBJ2-7; possibly TRBD1 for D (6 bases). The CDR3 covers 13 residues. CDR1 and CDR2 (germline): MNHEY, SVGEGT. The V and J ends lost 8 bases and 1 base respectively, with 12 bases between them. This chain's CDR3 is CASGPGASYEQYV. The CDR3 DNA reads as TGTGCCAGCGGTCCAGGGGCTTCCTACGAGCAGTACGTC.

The sample holds many counts of this clonotype. The chain has TRBV5-1 and TRBJ2-1, with D uncertain. The CDR3 consists of 16 residues. Germline loops: CDR1 SGHRS, CDR2 YFSETQ. V was clipped by 1 base and J by 0 bases, with 11 bases between them. DNA for the CDR3: TGCGCCAGCAGCTTGCGTCCTGACCTCTCCTACAATGAGCAGTTCTTC. Encoded protein: CASSLRPDLSYNEQFF.

This clonotype was recorded many times. CDR3 coding DNA: TGTGCCAGCAGCTTTGGGCTAGCCAACTCCTACGAGCAGTACTTC. It codes for CASSFGLANSYEQYF. This chain links TRBV7-8 with TRBJ2-7, with a possible D match to TRBD2 (5 bases). V shed 3 bases and J shed 0 bases, with 12 bases lying between them. Per the germline V gene, CDR1 is SGHVS and CDR2 is FQNEAQ. The CDR3 has 15 residues.

This clonotype was detected ten times or more. The rearrangement joins TRBV5-1 to TRBJ2-5; 11 nucleotides match TRBD2. This CDR3 is built from 14 residues. The J segment lost 4 bases and the V segment lost 1 base, leaving 0 bases of the junction unmatched. The germline V gene has CDR1 SGHRS and CDR2 YFSETQ. The CDR3 DNA follows: TGCGCCAGCAGCTTGACTAGCGGGGGAGAGACCCAGTACTTC. Translating it yields CASSLTSGGETQYF.

This sequence joins TRBV12-3 or TRBV12-4 and TRBJ2-7; weak D call: TRBD2 (7 bases). The CDR3 is 12 amino acids. V lost 6 bases and J 5 bases, leaving 11 bases between the germline ends. CDR3 DNA: TGTGCCAGCAGCCAAGGGGGGGACGAGCAGTACGTC. Protein product: CASSQGGDEQYV.

The chain has TRBV11-1 and TRBJ2-7; D gene ambiguous. Trimming pared 5 bases from V and 3 bases from J, leaving 11 bases between. Per germline, CDR1 SGHAT and CDR2 FQDESV (reference sequence). The CDR3 has 13 residues. The CDR3 nucleotides are TGTGCCAGCAGCCACGGAAACTTCTACGAGCAGTACGTC. Amino acid sequence: CASSHGNFYEQYV.

The chain has TRBV10-3 and TRBJ1-5, with unresolved D. Germline V CDR1 and CDR2: ENHRY, SYGVKD. V gave up 2 bases and J gave up 5 bases, with 13 bases separating them. The CDR3 has 15 amino acids. This CDR3 reads CAISETTNTYQPQHF. CDR3 coding DNA: TGTGCCATCAGTGAGACGACAAACACTTATCAGCCCCAGCATTTT.

The chain combines TRBV5-1 with TRBJ2-5; possible D gene TRBD1, 6 bases. The V gene lost 4 bases and the J gene lost 2 bases, with 15 bases spanning the gap. CDR3 length: 15 residues. The germline V gene has CDR1 SGHRS and CDR2 YFSETQ. Here the CDR3 reads CASSRFGQKQETQYF. Here the CDR3 DNA reads TGCGCCAGCAGCCGGTTTGGACAGAAGCAAGAGACCCAGTACTTC.

The V call is TRBV4-1, the J call TRBJ2-1; 13 bases match TRBD2. Germline lookup yields CDR1 MGHRA and CDR2 YSYEKL. With V trimmed by 2 bases and J by 9 bases, 4 bases remained unmatched. The CDR3 is made up of 15 amino acids. CDR3 amino acids: CASSQRLAGGVEQFF. The DNA for the CDR3 is TGCGCCAGCAGCCAACGACTAGCGGGGGGTGTTGAGCAGTTCTTC.

This clonotype was counted only a few times. In DNA, the CDR3 is TGCAGCGTGGGACAGGGGGCATTAAGCCCCATATATTTT. Translation: CSVGQGALSPIYF. This chain uses TRBV29-1 with TRBJ1-3; TRBD1 matches at 12 bases. The CDR3 has 13 amino acids. Germline CDR1 SQVTM, CDR2 ANQGSEA. Trimming cost V 6 bases and J 11 bases; bases outside gene matches: 8.

CDR3 amino acids: CASSFPGLASVEQFF. CDR3 bases: TGTGCCAGCAGCTTCCCCGGACTTGCGTCTGTCGAGCAGTTCTTC. The chain carries TRBV7-2 and TRBJ2-1; maybe TRBD2 (5 bases). Germline V gene data show CDR1 as SGHTA and CDR2 as FQGNSA. The V gene lost 3 bases and the J gene lost 10 bases, with 19 bases spanning the gap. The CDR3 length is 15 residues. Complete variable domain (other parts from reference TRBV7-2 and TRBJ2-1): GAGVSQSPSNKVTEKGKDVELRCDPISGHTALYWYRQSLGQGLEFLIYFQGNSAPDKSGLPSDRFSAERTGGSVSTLTIQRTQQEDSAVYLCASSFPGLASVEQFFGPGTRLTVL.

The genes are TRBV18 and TRBJ2-7; TRBD2 agrees at 13 bases. The V gene's germline CDR1 is KGHSH and CDR2 LQKENI. This CDR3 has 15 residues. V lost 3 bases and J lost 3; bases outside the gene matches: 2. CDR3 in DNA: TGTGCCAGCTCACCGGGACTAGCGGGGATCTACGAGCAGTACGTC. Encoded protein: CASSPGLAGIYEQYV.

Ten or more counts support this clonotype. This chain joins TRBV4-1 and TRBJ1-4; the D is unclear. V lost 3 bases, J lost 0 bases, and 20 bases lay in between. This CDR3 is built from 19 residues. CDR1 MGHRA and CDR2 YSYEKL come from the germline V gene. CDR3 amino acids: CASSQKVWRVGPTNEKLFF. The CDR3 bases are TGCGCCAGCAGCCAGAAAGTGTGGCGGGTCGGGCCAACTAATGAAAAACTGTTTTTT.

The table lists this clonotype with a few counts. The chain uses TRBV6-2 or TRBV6-3 and TRBJ1-1; D is ambiguous. V lost 2 bases and J lost 1, with 17 bases in between. There are 17 residues in the CDR3. Germline CDR1 and CDR2: MNHEY and SVGEGT. CDR3 sequence: CASSYAKVGQWNTEAFF. DNA of the CDR3: TGTGCCAGCAGTTACGCCAAAGTCGGGCAGTGGAACACTGAAGCTTTCTTT.